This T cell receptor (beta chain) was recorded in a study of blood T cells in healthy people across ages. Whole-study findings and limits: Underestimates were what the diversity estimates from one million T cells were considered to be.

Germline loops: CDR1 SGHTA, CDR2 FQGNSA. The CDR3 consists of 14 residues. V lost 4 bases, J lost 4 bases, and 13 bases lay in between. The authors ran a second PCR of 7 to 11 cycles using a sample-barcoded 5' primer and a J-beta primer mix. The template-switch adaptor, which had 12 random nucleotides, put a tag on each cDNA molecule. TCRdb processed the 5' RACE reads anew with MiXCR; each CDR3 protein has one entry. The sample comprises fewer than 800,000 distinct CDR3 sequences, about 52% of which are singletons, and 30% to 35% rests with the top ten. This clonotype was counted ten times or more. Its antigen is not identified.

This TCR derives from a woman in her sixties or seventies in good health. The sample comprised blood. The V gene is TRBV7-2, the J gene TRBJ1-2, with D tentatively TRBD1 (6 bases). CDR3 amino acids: CASSSDRSRYGYTF. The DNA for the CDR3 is TGTGCCAGCAGCTCAGACAGGAGTCGCTATGGCTACACCTTC.